This T cell receptor (beta chain) originates from a study of T-cell reconstitution after alpha-beta-depleted transplantation in children. Concerning this clonotype: Its antigen remains unknown.

Findings of the study overall: There were some patients whose high TCRbeta diversity at day 60 came from surviving recipient T cells and thymic progenitors. There were reportedly several hundred expanded graft clones from which alpha-beta T cells came about two months after transplant. Among T cells one year after transplant, newly produced cells accounted for most counts and diversity.

The germline CDR1 and CDR2 sequences are SGHDT and YYEEEE. V lost 1 base to trimming and J lost 5 bases, with 13 bases between them. This CDR3 spans 15 amino acids. Unique molecular identifiers were incorporated during preparation of the TCRbeta library. TCRdb used MiXCR to reprocess the PCR reads, holding one entry per CDR3 protein. In the table there are about 580,000 distinct CDR3 sequences, 20% to 25% of which are singletons. This specimen was PBMCs, mostly from graft donor cells, taken 360 days after TCRalphabeta/CD19-depleted stem cell transplant. The chain links TRBV5-6 to TRBJ2-1, with a possible D match to TRBD1 (5 bases). The TCR was taken from a boy under two years old who had a stem cell transplant for acute myeloid leukemia, so the T cells may come from the graft donor. DNA for the CDR3: TGTGCCAGCAGCTTGAGGGGCCCCCCCCACAATGAGCAGTTCTTC. As protein: CASSLRGPPHNEQFF.